The T cell receptor (beta chain) described here comes from a study of blood T cell repertoires in COVID-19. Whole-study context: The United States, Italy and Spain provided the acute and convalescent COVID-19 samples.

V was shortened by 3 bases and J by 6 bases, with 15 bases between the two germline ends. Germline V gene sequence: CDR1 DFQATT, CDR2 SNEGSKA (reference sequence). The CDR3 is 14 amino acids. Original processing methods: Reference gene primer amplification gave estimated nucleated cell counts. TCRdb's table, derived via immunoSEQ multiplex PCR, lists solely in-frame clones and lacks some. V, J and clone size reflect that table, while D and trimming were determined from the DNA. The sample lists more than 150,000 clones; about nine tenths were seen once. The source material was peripheral blood. V is TRBV20-1 and J is TRBJ1-5, with a weak D call TRBD1 (6 bases). The clonotype comes from a man between 65 and 85 years old with active or convalescent COVID-19. The CDR3 DNA sequence: TGCAGTGCTAGTCCCCCTGGCAGGGGTCAGCCCCAGCATTTT. Amino acids: CSASPPGRGQPQHF.